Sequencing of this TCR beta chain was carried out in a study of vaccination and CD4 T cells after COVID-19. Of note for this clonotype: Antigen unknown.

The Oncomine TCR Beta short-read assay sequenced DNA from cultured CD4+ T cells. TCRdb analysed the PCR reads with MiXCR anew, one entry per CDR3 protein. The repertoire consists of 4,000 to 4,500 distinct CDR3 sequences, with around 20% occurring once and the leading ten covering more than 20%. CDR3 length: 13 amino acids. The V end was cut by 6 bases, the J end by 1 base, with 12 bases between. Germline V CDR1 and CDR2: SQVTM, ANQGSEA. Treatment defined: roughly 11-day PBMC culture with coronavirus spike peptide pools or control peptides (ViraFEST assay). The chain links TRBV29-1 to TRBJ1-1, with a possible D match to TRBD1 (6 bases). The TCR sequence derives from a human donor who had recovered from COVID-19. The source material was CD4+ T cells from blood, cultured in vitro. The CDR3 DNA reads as TGCAGCGTGATGACAGGTGGGAACACTGAAGCTTTCTTT. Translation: CSVMTGGNTEAFF. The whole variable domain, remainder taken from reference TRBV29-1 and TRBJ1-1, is SAVISQKPSRDICQRGTSLTIQCQVDSQVTMMFWYRQQPGQSLTLIATANQGSEATYESGFVIDKFPISRPNLTFSTLTVSNMSPEDSSIYLCSVMTGGNTEAFFGQGTRLTVV.